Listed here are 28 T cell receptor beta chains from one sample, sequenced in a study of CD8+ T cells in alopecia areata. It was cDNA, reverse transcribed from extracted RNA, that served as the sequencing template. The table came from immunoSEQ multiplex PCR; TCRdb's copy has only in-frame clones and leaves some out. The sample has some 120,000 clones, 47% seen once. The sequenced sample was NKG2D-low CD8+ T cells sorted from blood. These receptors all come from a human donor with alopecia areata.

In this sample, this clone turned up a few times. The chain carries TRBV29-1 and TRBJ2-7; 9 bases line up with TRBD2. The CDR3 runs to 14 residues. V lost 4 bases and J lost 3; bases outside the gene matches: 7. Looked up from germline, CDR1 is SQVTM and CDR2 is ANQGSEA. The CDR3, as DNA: TGCAGCGTTGTAGGACTAGCGTCTAACTACGAGCAGTACTTC. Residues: CSVVGLASNYEQYF.

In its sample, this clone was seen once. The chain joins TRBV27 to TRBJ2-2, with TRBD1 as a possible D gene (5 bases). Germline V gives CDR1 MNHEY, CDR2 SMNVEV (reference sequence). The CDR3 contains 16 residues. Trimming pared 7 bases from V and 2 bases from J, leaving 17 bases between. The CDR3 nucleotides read TGTGCCAGCACCCTGGGGCGAGGCGGAAACACCGGGGAGCTGTTTTTT. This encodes CASTLGRGGNTGELFF.

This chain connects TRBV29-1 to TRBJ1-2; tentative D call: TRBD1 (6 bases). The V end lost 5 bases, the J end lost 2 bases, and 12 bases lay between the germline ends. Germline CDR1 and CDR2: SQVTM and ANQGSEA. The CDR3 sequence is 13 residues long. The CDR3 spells CSVRSGVNYGYTF. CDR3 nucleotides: TGCAGCGTTCGCTCAGGGGTCAACTATGGCTACACCTTC.

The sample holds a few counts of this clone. CDR3 sequence (DNA): TGTGCCAGCAGCTCCCCTCTCCCCATTCAGTACTTC. It translates to CASSSPLPIQYF. This chain uses TRBV7-9 with TRBJ2-4; D not resolved. The germline CDR1 and CDR2 sequences are SEHNR and FQNEAQ (reference sequence). This CDR3 has 12 residues. Trimming removed 4 bases from V and 9 bases from J, with 10 bases in between.

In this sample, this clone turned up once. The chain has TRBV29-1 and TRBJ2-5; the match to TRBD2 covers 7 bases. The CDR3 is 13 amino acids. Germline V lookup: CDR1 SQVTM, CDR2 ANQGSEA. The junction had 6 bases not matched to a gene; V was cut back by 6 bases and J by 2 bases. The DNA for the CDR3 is TGCAGCGTCAGCGGGGAGTTACAAGAGACCCAGTACTTC. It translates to CSVSGELQETQYF. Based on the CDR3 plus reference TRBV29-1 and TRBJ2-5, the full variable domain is SAVISQKPSRDICQRGTSLTIQCQVDSQVTMMFWYRQQPGQSLTLIATANQGSEATYESGFVIDKFPISRPNLTFSTLTVSNMSPEDSSIYLCSVSGELQETQYFGPGTRLLVL.

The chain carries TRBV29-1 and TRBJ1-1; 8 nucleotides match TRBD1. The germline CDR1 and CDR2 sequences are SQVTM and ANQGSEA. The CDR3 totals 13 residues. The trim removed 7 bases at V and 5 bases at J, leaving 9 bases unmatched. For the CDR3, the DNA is TGCAGCGCTGTGACAGGGGAGGGGACTGAAGCTTTCTTT. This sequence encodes CSAVTGEGTEAFF.

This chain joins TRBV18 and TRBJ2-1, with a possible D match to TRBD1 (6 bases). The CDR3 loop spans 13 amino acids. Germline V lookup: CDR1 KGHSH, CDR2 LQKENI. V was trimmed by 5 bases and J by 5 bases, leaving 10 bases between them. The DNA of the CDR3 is TGTGCCAGCTCAGGGGGCTGGAACAATGAGCAGTTCTTC. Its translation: CASSGGWNNEQFF.

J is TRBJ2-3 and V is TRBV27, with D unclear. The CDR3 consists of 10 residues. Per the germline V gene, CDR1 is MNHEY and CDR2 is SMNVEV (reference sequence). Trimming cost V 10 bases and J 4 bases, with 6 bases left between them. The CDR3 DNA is TGTGCCACCGGGCCAGATACGCAGTATTTT. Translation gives CATGPDTQYF.

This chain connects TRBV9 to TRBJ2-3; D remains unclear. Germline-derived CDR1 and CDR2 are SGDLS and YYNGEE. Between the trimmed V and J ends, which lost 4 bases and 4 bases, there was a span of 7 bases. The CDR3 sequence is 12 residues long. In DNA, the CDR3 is TGTGCCAGCAGCTACGATCCAGATACGCAGTATTTT. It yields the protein CASSYDPDTQYF.

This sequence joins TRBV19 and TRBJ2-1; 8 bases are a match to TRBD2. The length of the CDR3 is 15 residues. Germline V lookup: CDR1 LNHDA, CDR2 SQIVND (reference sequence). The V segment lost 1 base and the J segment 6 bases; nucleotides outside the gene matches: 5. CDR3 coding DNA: TGTGCCAGTAGTATAGCGGGAGGGCCGGTCAATGAGCAGTTCTTC. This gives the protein CASSIAGGPVNEQFF.

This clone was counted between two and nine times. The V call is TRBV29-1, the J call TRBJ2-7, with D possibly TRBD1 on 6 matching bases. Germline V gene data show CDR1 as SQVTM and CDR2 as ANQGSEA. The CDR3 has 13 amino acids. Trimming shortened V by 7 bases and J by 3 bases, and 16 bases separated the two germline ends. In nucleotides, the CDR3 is TGCAGCGCAAAAAGTCCGGACAGCTACGAGCAGTACTTC. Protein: CSAKSPDSYEQYF.

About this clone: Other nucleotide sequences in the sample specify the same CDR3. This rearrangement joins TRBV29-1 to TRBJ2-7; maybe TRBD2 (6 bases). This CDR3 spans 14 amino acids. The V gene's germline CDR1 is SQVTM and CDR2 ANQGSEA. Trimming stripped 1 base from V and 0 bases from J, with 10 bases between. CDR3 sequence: CSVEGQGGSYEQYF. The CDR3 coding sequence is TGCAGCGTTGAAGGCCAGGGAGGCTCCTACGAGCAGTACTTC.

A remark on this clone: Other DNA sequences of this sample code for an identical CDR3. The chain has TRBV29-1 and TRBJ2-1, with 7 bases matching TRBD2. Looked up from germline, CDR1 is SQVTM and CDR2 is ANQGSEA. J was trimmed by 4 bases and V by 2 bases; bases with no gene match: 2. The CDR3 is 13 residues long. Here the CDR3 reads CSVETGGYNEQFF. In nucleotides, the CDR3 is TGCAGCGTTGAAACGGGGGGTTACAATGAGCAGTTCTTC.

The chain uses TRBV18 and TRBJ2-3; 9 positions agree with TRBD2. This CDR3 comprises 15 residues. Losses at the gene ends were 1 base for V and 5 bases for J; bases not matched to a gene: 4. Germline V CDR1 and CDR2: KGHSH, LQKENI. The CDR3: CASSPLAGEGDTQYF. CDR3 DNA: TGTGCCAGCTCACCACTAGCGGGGGAAGGAGATACGCAGTATTTT.

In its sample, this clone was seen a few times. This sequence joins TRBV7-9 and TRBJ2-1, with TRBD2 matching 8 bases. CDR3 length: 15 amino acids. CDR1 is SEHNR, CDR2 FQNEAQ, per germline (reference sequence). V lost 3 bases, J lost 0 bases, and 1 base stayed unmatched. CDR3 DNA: TGTGCCAGCAGCTTTGCGGGAGGCTCCTACAATGAGCAGTTCTTC. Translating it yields CASSFAGGSYNEQFF.

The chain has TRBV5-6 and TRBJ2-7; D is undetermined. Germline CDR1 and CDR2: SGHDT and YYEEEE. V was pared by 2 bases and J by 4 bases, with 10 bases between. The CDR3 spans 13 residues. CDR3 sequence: CASSFGVGYEQYF. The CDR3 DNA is TGTGCCAGCAGCTTTGGCGTTGGGTACGAGCAGTACTTC. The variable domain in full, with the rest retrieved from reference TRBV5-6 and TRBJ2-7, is DAGVTQSPTHLIKTRGQQVTLRCSPKSGHDTVSWYQQALGQGPQFIFQYYEEEERQRGNFPDRFSGHQFPNYSSELNVNALLLGDSALYLCASSFGVGYEQYFGPGTRLTVT.

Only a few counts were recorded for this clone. CDR3 coding DNA: TGTGCCTGGGGAACAGGGGATCAAGAGACCCAGTACTTC. Amino acid sequence: CAWGTGDQETQYF. The chain is built from TRBV30 and TRBJ2-5; 7 bases agree with TRBD1. V shed 5 bases, J shed 2 bases, and the junction held 5 bases outside the gene matches. Per the germline V gene, CDR1 is GTSNPN and CDR2 is SVGIG (reference sequence). CDR3 length: 13 amino acids.

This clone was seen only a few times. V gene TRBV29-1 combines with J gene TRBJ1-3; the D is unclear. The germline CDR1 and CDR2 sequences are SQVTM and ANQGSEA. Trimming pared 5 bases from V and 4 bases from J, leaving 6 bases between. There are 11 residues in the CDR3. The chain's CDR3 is CSVLLGNTIYF. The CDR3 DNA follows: TGCAGCGTTCTACTAGGAAACACCATATATTTT. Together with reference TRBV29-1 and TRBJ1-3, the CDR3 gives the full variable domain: SAVISQKPSRDICQRGTSLTIQCQVDSQVTMMFWYRQQPGQSLTLIATANQGSEATYESGFVIDKFPISRPNLTFSTLTVSNMSPEDSSIYLCSVLLGNTIYFGEGSWLTVV.

CDR3 sequence: CASSKASASAGRNEQFF. The CDR3 nucleotides are TGTGCCAGCAGCAAAGCCAGCGCTAGCGCTGGTAGGAATGAGCAGTTCTTC. The chain is built from TRBV21-1 and TRBJ2-1; TRBD2 is taken as the D call from the table, unchecked against the DNA. TRBV21-1 is described as a pseudogene. This CDR3 region has 17 residues.

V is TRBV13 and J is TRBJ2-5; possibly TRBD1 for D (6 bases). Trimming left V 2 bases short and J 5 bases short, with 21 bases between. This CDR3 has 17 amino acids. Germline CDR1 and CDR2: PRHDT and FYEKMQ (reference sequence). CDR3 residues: CASSLSQIGGGPETQYF. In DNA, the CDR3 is TGTGCCAGCAGCTTATCCCAGATCGGTGGGGGCCCGGAGACCCAGTACTTC.

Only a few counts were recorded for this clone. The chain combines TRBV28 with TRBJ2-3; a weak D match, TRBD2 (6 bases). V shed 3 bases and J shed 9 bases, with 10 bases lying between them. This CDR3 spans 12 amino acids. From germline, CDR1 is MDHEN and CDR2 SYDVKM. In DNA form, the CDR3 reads TGTGCCAGCAGTTTCATGGGGGGAACGCAGTATTTT. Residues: CASSFMGGTQYF. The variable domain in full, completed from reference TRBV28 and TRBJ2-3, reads DVKVTQSSRYLVKRTGEKVFLECVQDMDHENMFWYRQDPGLGLRLIYFSYDVKMKEKGDIPEGYSVSREKKERFSLILESASTNQTSMYLCASSFMGGTQYFGPGTRLTVL.

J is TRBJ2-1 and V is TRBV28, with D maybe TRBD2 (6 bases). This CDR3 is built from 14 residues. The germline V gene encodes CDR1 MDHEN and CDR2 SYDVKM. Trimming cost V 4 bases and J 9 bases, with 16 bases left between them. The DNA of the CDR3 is TGTGCCAGCAGTTCGGAGGACTACAATCTTGAGCAGTTCTTC. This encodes CASSSEDYNLEQFF. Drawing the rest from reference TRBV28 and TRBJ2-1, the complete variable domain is DVKVTQSSRYLVKRTGEKVFLECVQDMDHENMFWYRQDPGLGLRLIYFSYDVKMKEKGDIPEGYSVSREKKERFSLILESASTNQTSMYLCASSSEDYNLEQFFGPGTRLTVL.

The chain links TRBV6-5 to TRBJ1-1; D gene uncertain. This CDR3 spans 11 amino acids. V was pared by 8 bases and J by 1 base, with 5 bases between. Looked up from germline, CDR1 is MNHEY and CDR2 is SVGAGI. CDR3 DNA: TGTGCCAGCCGGCAGAACACTGAAGCTTTCTTT. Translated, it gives CASRQNTEAFF.

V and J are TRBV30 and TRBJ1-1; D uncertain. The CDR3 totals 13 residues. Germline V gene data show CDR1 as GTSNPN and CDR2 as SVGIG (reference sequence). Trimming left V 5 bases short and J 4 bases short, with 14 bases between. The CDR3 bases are TGTGCCTGGGGTCTAGGCGTGGGCACTGAAGCTTTCTTT. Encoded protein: CAWGLGVGTEAFF.

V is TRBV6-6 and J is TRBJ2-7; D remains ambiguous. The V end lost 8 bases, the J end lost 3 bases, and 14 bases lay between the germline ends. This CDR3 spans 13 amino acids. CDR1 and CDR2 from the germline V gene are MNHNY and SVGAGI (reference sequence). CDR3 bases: TGTGCCAGCGGGTTGATGTCCAGCTACGAGCAGTACTTC. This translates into CASGLMSSYEQYF.

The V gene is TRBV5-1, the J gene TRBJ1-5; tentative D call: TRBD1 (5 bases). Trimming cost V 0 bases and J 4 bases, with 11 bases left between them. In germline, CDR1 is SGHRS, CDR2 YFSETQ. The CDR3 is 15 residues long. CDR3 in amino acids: CASSLGTDTNQPQHF. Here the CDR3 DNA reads TGCGCCAGCAGCTTGGGGACGGACACTAATCAGCCCCAGCATTTT.

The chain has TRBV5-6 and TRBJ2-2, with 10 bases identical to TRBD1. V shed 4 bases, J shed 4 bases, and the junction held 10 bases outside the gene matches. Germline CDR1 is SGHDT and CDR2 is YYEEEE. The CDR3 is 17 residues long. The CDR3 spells CASSKLPGQGTTGELFF. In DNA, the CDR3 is TGTGCCAGCAGCAAGCTGCCGGGACAGGGGACCACCGGGGAGCTGTTTTTT.

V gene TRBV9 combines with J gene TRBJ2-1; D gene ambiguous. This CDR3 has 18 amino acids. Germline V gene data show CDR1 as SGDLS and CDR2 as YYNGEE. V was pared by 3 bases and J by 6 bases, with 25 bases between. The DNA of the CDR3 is TGTGCCAGCAGCGCCGAGTCTGGAGTGGGGTCGATTACCAATGAGCAGTTCTTC. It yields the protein CASSAESGVGSITNEQFF.